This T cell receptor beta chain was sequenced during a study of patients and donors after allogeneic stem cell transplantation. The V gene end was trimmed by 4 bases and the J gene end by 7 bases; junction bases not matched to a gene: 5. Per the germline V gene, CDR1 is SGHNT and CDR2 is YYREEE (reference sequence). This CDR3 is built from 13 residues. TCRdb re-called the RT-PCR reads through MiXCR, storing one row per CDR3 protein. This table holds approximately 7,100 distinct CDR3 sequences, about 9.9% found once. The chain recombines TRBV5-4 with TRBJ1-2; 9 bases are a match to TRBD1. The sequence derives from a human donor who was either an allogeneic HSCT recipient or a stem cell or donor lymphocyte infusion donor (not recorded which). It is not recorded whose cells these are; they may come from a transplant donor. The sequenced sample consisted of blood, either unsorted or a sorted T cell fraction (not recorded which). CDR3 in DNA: TGTGCCAGCAGCATGAACAGGGGGCTTGGCTACACCTTC. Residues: CASSMNRGLGYTF.